The present TCR beta chain was sequenced within a study of regulatory T cells in long-lasting Graves disease (dated by TCRdb to the early 2020s). For the wider study: Newly diagnosed Graves' disease patients had taken antithyroid drugs for less than 3 months. This study used TCR sequencing and RNA sequencing of peripheral blood to compare persistent Graves' disease patients against newly diagnosed Graves' disease patients. The study took place in China and was registered as a clinical trial. TCR sequencing covered 13 persistent and approximately 20 newly diagnosed Graves' disease patients, around 35 samples in total. Here is what the overall study found, with its caveats: Compared with newly diagnosed patients, persistent Graves' disease patients had lower TCR Shannon entropy and fewer highly expanded clones, which suggests clonal expansion. Persistent patients shared more public clonotypes among themselves (2,741) than newly diagnosed patients did (more than 850). Only the TCR beta chain was sequenced and analyzed. The authors noted that the small sample size was a limitation that may lower accuracy. Because the primary lesion, thyroid tissue, could not be accessed, the study looked at peripheral blood alone.

The library was produced with multiplex PCR. Reads for this sample came from an Illumina HiSeq 4000. To build TCR beta libraries, CDR3 regions were amplified by Arm-PCR using iRepertoire HTBI primers. Gel purification was performed on PCR products prior to sequencing. The authors' pipeline ran thus. Across samples, roughly 60 TRBV and over 11 TRBJ segments were identified and used for gene usage analysis of CDR3 amino acid clonotypes. COPE and FqMerger were used to merge filtered high-quality paired reads into contigs. BLAST was used to align contigs to the IMGT TRBV, TRBD and TRBJ reference genes, and CDR3 was defined following IMGT. Any clonotype with a frequency above 0.1% was classified as a highly expanded clone. Shannon entropy was used to measure repertoire diversity, and the Gini coefficient was used to measure V-J evenness. Public clonotypes were defined as clonotypes shared by more than one individual. TCRdb trimmed the raw reads at Q25, called clones with MiXCR and kept productive beta chains. Rows matching on CDR3 protein sequence are summarized as one entry with the most common DNA and genes. These V and J calls are TCRdb output, not the study's own analysis. The sample profile shows 250,000 or so distinct CDR3 sequences; 20% of them were found once. Together, the top ten hold over 11% of the sample.

This clonotype has at least ten counts. The antigen it recognizes is unknown. No base quality values were provided; no much bigger clone lies one nucleotide off. The time point label for this specimen denotes: newly diagnosed GD, antithyroid drugs for less than 3 months. RNA was extracted from PBMCs in TRIzol for both TCR sequencing and RNA sequencing. Graves' disease was diagnosed according to American Thyroid Association guidelines. Patients were recruited from an endocrinology department in Xi'an, China. Each patient gave around 9.2 milliliters of peripheral blood, collected in an EDTA anticoagulant tube. Ficoll Paque Plus density gradient separation was used to isolate PBMCs, and no further T cell sorting was performed. An Agilent 2100 Bioanalyzer and agarose gel were used to assess RNA quality, and a NanoDrop 2000 was used to measure RNA concentration. The sample here was peripheral blood mononuclear cells (PBMCs), taken at new diagnosis, from a patient treated with antithyroid drugs. The receptor was derived from a female donor with Graves disease.

This receptor carries the CDR3 CATESGSYEQYF. The nucleotide sequence is TGTGCCACGGAGAGCGGGAGTTACGAGCAGTACTTC. The V gene is TRBV7-9 and the J gene is TRBJ2-7, with 8 bases in between that match TRBD2. From the cysteine up to the phenylalanine, the CDR3 has a length of 12 residues. Only the CDR3 DNA stays, 36 bases, in frame from base 1. Per the germline V gene (reference sequence), SEHNR is the CDR1 and FQNEAQ is the CDR2. The V end gives up 10 bases and the J end 4 bases, leaving 6 bases in the junction not matched to a gene.